This T cell receptor beta chain comes out of a study of lymphopenia after photon versus proton radiotherapy. The sample holds one count of this clone. The germline V gene encodes CDR1 SEHNR and CDR2 FQNEAQ (reference sequence). V lost 5 bases and J lost 7, with 18 bases in between. The CDR3 extends over 16 amino acids. Clones were sequenced by immunoSEQ multiplex PCR, and TCRdb holds only the in-frame ones, with some missing. The sample includes approximately 45,000 clones, less than 90% of them seen just once. The sequence was collected from a man aged 35-49 years with gastric cancer. The sample here was peripheral blood, taken from a patient treated with photon-based radiotherapy. The V and J genes are TRBV7-9 and TRBJ1-6; TRBD1 is a possible D gene (5 bases). The chain's CDR3 is CASSVGVGDPNSPLHF. CDR3 DNA sequence: TGTGCCAGCAGCGTGGGAGTAGGGGATCCGAATTCACCCCTCCACTTT.